This T cell receptor beta chain emerged from a study of T cell responses to AZD1222 COVID-19 vaccine. Study conclusions and caveats: Baseline seropositivity occurred in only six AZD1222 recipients. The study found vaccine-associated CD4 TCRs spanning spike, dominant at 160-218 and 743-854. The donor group comprised mostly white British people and more females; the analysis possibly underestimated clonal diversity.

Method: immunoSEQ multiplex PCR; TCRdb's copy keeps in-frame clones and lacks some. The data hold 150,000 or so clones, with 91% observed a single time. Details on this clone: Antigen specificity is unknown.

Germline V lookup: CDR1 SGHTA, CDR2 FQGTGA. This CDR3 is 15 amino acids long. Trimming cost V 4 bases and J 6 bases; bases outside gene matches: 4. The material sequenced was peripheral blood, taken 28 days after the second AZD1222 dose. The rearrangement joins TRBV7-3 to TRBJ2-2, with 11 bases matching TRBD1. This receptor was identified in an adult who received the AZD1222 COVID-19 vaccine. The CDR3 DNA is TGTGCCAGCAGCTGGACAGGGGGCGCCCCCGGGGAGCTGTTTTTT. It specifies CASSWTGGAPGELFF.